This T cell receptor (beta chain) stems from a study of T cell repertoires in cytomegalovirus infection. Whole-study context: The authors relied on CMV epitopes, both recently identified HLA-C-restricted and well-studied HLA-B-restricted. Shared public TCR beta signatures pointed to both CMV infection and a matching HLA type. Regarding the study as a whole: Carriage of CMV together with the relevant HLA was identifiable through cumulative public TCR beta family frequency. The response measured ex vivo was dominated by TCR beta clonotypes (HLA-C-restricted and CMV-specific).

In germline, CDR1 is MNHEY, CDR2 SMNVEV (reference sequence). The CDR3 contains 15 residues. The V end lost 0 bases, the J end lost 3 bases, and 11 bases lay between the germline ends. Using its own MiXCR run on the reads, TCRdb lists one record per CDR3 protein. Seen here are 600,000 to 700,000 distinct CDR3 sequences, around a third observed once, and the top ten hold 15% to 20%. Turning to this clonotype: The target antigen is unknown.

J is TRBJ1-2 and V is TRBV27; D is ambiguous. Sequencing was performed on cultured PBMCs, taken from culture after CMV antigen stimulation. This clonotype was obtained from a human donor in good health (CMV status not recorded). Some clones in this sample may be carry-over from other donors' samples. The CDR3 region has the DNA TGTGCCAGCAGTTTATCAGCAGGTGGCGACTATGGCTACACCTTC. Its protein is CASSLSAGGDYGYTF.